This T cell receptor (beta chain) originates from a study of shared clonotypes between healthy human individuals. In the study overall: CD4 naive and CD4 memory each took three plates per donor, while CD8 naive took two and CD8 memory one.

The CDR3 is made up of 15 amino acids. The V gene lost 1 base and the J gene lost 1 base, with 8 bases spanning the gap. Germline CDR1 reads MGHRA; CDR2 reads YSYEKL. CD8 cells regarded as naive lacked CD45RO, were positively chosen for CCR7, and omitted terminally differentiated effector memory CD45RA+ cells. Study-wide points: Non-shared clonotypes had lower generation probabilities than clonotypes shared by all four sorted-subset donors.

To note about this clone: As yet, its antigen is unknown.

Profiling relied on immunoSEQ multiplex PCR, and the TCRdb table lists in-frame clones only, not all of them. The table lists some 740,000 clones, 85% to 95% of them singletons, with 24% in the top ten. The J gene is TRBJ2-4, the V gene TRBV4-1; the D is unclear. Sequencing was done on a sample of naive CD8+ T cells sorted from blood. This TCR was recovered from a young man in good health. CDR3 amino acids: CASSQGPTAKNIQYF. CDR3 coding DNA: TGCGCCAGCAGCCAAGGACCGACGGCCAAAAACATTCAGTACTTC.